This record covers a single T cell receptor beta chain. The antigen is undetermined. Isolated per sample were at least 6.5 million PBMCs. These data originate in a study of blood T cells in healthy people across ages. Alongside a J-beta primer mix, a sample-barcoded 5' primer served in a second PCR lasting roughly 6 to 12 cycles. TCRdb re-called the 5' RACE reads with MiXCR, one entry per CDR3 protein. The sample yields a few hundred thousand distinct CDR3 sequences, 27% seen once. The V gene end was trimmed by 4 bases and the J gene end by 2 bases; junction bases not matched to a gene: 4. Germline lookup yields CDR1 LNHNV and CDR2 YYDKDF (reference sequence). The length of the CDR3 is 16 residues. Findings and limits, study-wide: Naive and antigen-experienced cells could not be conclusively compared, given unsorted PBMCs. Any changes in expanded clonotypes were possibly confounded, as donor CMV status remained unknown. Estimates drawn from one million T cells were deemed to understate diversity.

The specimen was blood. This clonotype was obtained from an older woman in good health. The J gene is TRBJ2-3, the V gene TRBV15; the match to TRBD2 covers 12 bases. The CDR3 region is CATSTRLAGATDTQYF. CDR3 coding DNA: TGTGCCACCAGCACTCGACTAGCGGGAGCCACAGATACGCAGTATTTT.